These 23 T cell receptor beta chains were sequenced from one sample in a study of cytomegalovirus exposure and HLA in healthy donors. The PCR employed 60 Vbeta primers together with 13 Jbeta primers. The repertoire was sequenced with immunoSEQ multiplex PCR; TCRdb's copy has only in-frame clones and lacks some. The sample has almost 200,000 clones; roughly 78% are singletons. Material: PBMCs. These receptors originate from a woman aged 25 to 39 in good health and CMV-seropositive.

This chain connects TRBV29-1 to TRBJ1-2; 7 bases are shared with TRBD1. Germline V gives CDR1 SQVTM, CDR2 ANQGSEA. The CDR3 runs 13 residues. Trimming removed 4 bases from V and 3 bases from J; junction bases left unmatched: 5. The CDR3 loop is CSVVGGEDYGYTF. The CDR3, as DNA: TGCAGCGTTGTAGGGGGCGAGGACTATGGCTACACCTTC.

This clone was recorded only once. The chain has TRBV4-1 and TRBJ2-7, with TRBD2 as a possible D gene (6 bases). Trimming stripped 3 bases from V and 6 bases from J, with 18 bases between. This CDR3 region has 15 residues. CDR1 and CDR2 from the germline V gene are MGHRA and YSYEKL. CDR3 region: CASSQGALGGVEQYF. CDR3 nucleotides: TGCGCCAGCAGCCAGGGAGCACTAGGAGGGGTCGAGCAGTACTTC.

This chain connects TRBV11-3 to TRBJ2-7; 9 bases are a match to TRBD1. The CDR3 covers 14 residues. Trimming at V came to 0 bases and at J to 7 bases, leaving 4 bases not matched to a gene. Germline V gene lookup returns CDR1 SGHNT and CDR2 YENEEA. The CDR3 region has the DNA TGTGCCAGCAGCTTAGAACAGGGGGCGTGGGAGCAGTACTTC. Translation gives CASSLEQGAWEQYF.

The rearrangement links TRBV5-5 to TRBJ1-6; tentative D call: TRBD1 (5 bases). The CDR3 totals 13 residues. The V and J ends lost 1 base and 6 bases respectively, with 5 bases between them. Per the germline V gene, CDR1 is SGHKS and CDR2 is YYEKEE (reference sequence). CDR3: CASSLQGNSPLHF. CDR3 DNA: TGTGCCAGCAGCTTGCAGGGTAATTCACCCCTCCACTTT.

The chain has TRBV4-3 and TRBJ2-7; 9 bases agree with TRBD1. The J segment lost 6 bases and the V segment lost 3 bases, leaving 6 bases of the junction unmatched. Germline values: CDR1 LGHNA, CDR2 YSLEER. The CDR3 is 14 residues long. CDR3 sequence reads: CASSQGDRAIEQYF. Here the CDR3 DNA reads TGCGCCAGCAGCCAGGGGGACAGGGCGATCGAGCAGTACTTC.

The J gene is TRBJ2-3, the V gene TRBV19; TRBD2 matches 7 bases. CDR1 is LNHDA, CDR2 SQIVND, per germline (reference sequence). CDR3 length: 15 amino acids. With 1 base clipped from V and 2 bases from J, the junction kept 3 bases outside the gene matches. The CDR3 protein is CASSIARGITDTQYF. The CDR3 DNA follows: TGTGCCAGTAGTATAGCGCGGGGGATCACAGATACGCAGTATTTT.

The count of this clone is one. The genes are TRBV19 and TRBJ2-2; D uncertain. The CDR3 has 15 amino acids. CDR1 and CDR2 (germline): LNHDA, SQIVND (reference sequence). V lost 3 bases and J lost 0, with 8 bases in between. The CDR3 sequence is CASSITGANTGELFF. DNA of the CDR3: TGTGCCAGTAGTATTACCGGAGCGAACACCGGGGAGCTGTTTTTT.

This clone has just a few counts. The chain uses TRBV7-9 and TRBJ2-6, with a tentative D call TRBD1 (6 bases). The CDR3 totals 18 residues. Germline V CDR1 and CDR2: SEHNR, FQNEAQ (reference sequence). The germline V and J ends were trimmed by 5 bases and 0 bases, with 17 bases remaining between them. CDR3: CASSPGTNYGSGANVLTF. In DNA, the CDR3 is TGTGCCAGCAGCCCTGGGACAAACTATGGCTCTGGGGCCAACGTCCTGACTTTC.

The V call is TRBV2, the J call TRBJ1-2; D call uncertain. V was clipped by 6 bases and J by 8 bases, with 19 bases between them. The V gene's germline CDR1 is SNHLY and CDR2 FYNNEI. The CDR3 is 14 residues long. CDR3: CASSPDRGRGGYTF. DNA for the CDR3: TGTGCCAGCAGCCCCGATCGAGGGCGAGGCGGCTACACCTTC.

This rearrangement joins TRBV11-3 to TRBJ1-1, with 7 bases matching TRBD1. J lost 4 bases, V lost 3 bases, and 2 bases had no gene match. This CDR3 region has 13 residues. Germline loops: CDR1 SGHNT, CDR2 YENEEA. CDR3 protein: CASSFEGATEAFF. CDR3 DNA: TGTGCCAGCAGCTTTGAGGGGGCCACTGAAGCTTTCTTT.

The V call is TRBV27, the J call TRBJ1-1, with 10 bases matching TRBD1. Germline assignment: CDR1 MNHEY and CDR2 SMNVEV (reference sequence). This CDR3 contains 15 residues. Losses at the gene ends were 5 bases for V and 7 bases for J; bases not matched to a gene: 10. CDR3 nucleotides: TGTGCCAGCAGTATAACCGGGACAGGGGCGTATGAAGCTTTCTTT. Amino acids: CASSITGTGAYEAFF.

The chain links TRBV2 to TRBJ2-5; TRBD2 might be the D (5 bases). Germline V CDR1 and CDR2: SNHLY, FYNNEI. V was pared by 8 bases and J by 3 bases, with 19 bases between. This CDR3 has 15 amino acids. The CDR3 here is CASDYAIEGKETQYF. The CDR3 DNA sequence: TGTGCCAGCGACTACGCTATCGAGGGAAAAGAGACCCAGTACTTC.

The chain joins TRBV28 to TRBJ1-1, with a tentative D call TRBD1 (6 bases). V lost 7 bases to trimming and J lost 7 bases, with 16 bases between them. From germline, CDR1 is MDHEN and CDR2 SYDVKM. The CDR3 length is 13 residues. The CDR3 DNA reads as TGTGCCAGCATACCCGGACAGCTACTTGAAGCTTTCTTT. It specifies CASIPGQLLEAFF.

The chain has TRBV5-1 and TRBJ2-1; 8 nucleotides match TRBD2. Germline V gene sequence: CDR1 SGHRS, CDR2 YFSETQ. The CDR3 consists of 12 residues. After removal of 5 bases from V and 9 bases from J, the junction contained 4 bases not matched to a gene. In nucleotides, the CDR3 is TGCGCCAGCAGAGCGGGAGTGGGTGAGCAGTTCTTC. Protein product: CASRAGVGEQFF. The whole variable domain, remainder taken from reference TRBV5-1 and TRBJ2-1, is KAGVTQTPRYLIKTRGQQVTLSCSPISGHRSVSWYQQTPGQGLQFLFEYFSETQRNKGNFPGRFSGRQFSNSRSEMNVSTLELGDSALYLCASRAGVGEQFFGPGTRLTVL.

The chain is built from TRBV18 and TRBJ2-2; tentatively, D is TRBD2 (6 bases). The CDR3 is 14 residues long. The V and J ends lost 3 bases and 1 base respectively, with 6 bases between them. Germline values: CDR1 KGHSH, CDR2 LQKENI. The CDR3 DNA sequence: TGTGCCAGCTCACCGGGACTGAACACCGGGGAGCTGTTTTTT. Its translation is CASSPGLNTGELFF. Full variable domain (outside the CDR3, taken from reference TRBV18 and TRBJ2-2): NAGVMQNPRHLVRRRGQEARLRCSPMKGHSHVYWYRQLPEEGLKFMVYLQKENIIDESGMPKERFSAEFPKEGPSILRIQQVVRGDSAAYFCASSPGLNTGELFFGEGSRLTVL.

The DNA of the CDR3 is TGTGCCAGCCTAGGAGGGTCAGCCACCGGGGAGCTGTTTTTT. Residues: CASLGGSATGELFF. This rearrangement joins TRBV2 to TRBJ2-2, with D possibly TRBD2 on 6 matching bases. Between the trimmed V and J ends, which lost 8 bases and 4 bases, there was a span of 14 bases. CDR1 is SNHLY, CDR2 FYNNEI, per germline. This CDR3 region has 14 residues. Full variable domain (remainder filled in from reference TRBV2 and TRBJ2-2): EPEVTQTPSHQVTQMGQEVILRCVPISNHLYFYWYRQILGQKVEFLVSFYNNEISEKSEIFDDQFSVERPDGSNFTLKIRSTKLEDSAMYFCASLGGSATGELFFGEGSRLTVL.

J is TRBJ2-1 and V is TRBV5-4, with 11 bases identical to TRBD2. The J segment lost 4 bases and the V segment lost 7 bases, leaving 4 bases of the junction unmatched. This CDR3 contains 14 residues. Germline V gene data show CDR1 as SGHNT and CDR2 as YYREEE (reference sequence). The CDR3 nucleotides read TGTGCCAGCGCGACTAGCGGGAATTACAATGAGCAGTTCTTC. This encodes CASATSGNYNEQFF.

This clone was found a few times. The DNA of the CDR3 is TGTGCCAGCAGCTTAGGGGTACTTCATAACACTGAAGCTTTCTTT. It codes for CASSLGVLHNTEAFF. The V call is TRBV5-6, the J call TRBJ1-1, with D perhaps matching TRBD1 (5 bases). The CDR3 has 15 amino acids. Trimming took off 2 bases at V and 2 bases at J, with 13 bases between the two ends. Germline assignment: CDR1 SGHDT and CDR2 YYEEEE.

This chain uses TRBV25-1 with TRBJ2-7; perhaps TRBD1 as D (6 bases). CDR3 size: 13 residues. Germline CDR1 reads MGHDK; CDR2 reads SYGVNS. V lost 2 bases and J 6 bases, leaving 11 bases between the germline ends. CDR3 sequence: CASSERQAGEQYF. CDR3 nucleotide sequence: TGTGCCAGCAGTGAACGACAGGCTGGCGAGCAGTACTTC.

This clone occurred a few times. The rearrangement links TRBV4-1 to TRBJ2-7, with 7 bases identical to TRBD1. The CDR3 runs 15 residues. The trim removed 3 bases at V and 1 base at J, leaving 6 bases unmatched. Per the germline V gene, CDR1 is MGHRA and CDR2 is YSYEKL. CDR3: CASSQDSGQSYEQYF. The CDR3 DNA follows: TGCGCCAGCAGCCAGGACTCGGGACAGTCCTACGAGCAGTACTTC.

The rearrangement joins TRBV14 to TRBJ2-1, with D possibly TRBD2 on 5 matching bases. Germline loops: CDR1 SGHDN, CDR2 FVKESK. The CDR3 sequence is 15 residues long. V was cut by 4 bases and J by 2 bases, with 12 bases left in between. This chain's CDR3 is CASSPRVAPYNEQFF. The DNA for the CDR3 is TGTGCCAGCAGCCCTCGGGTAGCGCCCTACAATGAGCAGTTCTTC.

The V call is TRBV11-2, the J call TRBJ2-7; TRBD2 matches at 8 bases. CDR3 length: 15 residues. V shed 6 bases and J 0 bases; nucleotides not matched to a gene: 7. Germline V lookup: CDR1 SGHAT, CDR2 FQNNGV. This CDR3 is CASRSSGSDSYEQYF. The CDR3 nucleotides read TGTGCCAGCAGGTCCAGCGGGAGCGACTCCTACGAGCAGTACTTC.

The rearrangement joins TRBV6-4 to TRBJ2-7; tentative D call: TRBD2 (6 bases). Germline loops: CDR1 MRHNA, CDR2 SNTAGT. CDR3 length equals 12 residues. V dropped 9 bases and J dropped 7 bases, with 16 bases sitting between them. CDR3 DNA sequence: TGTGCCAGAACAGGAGGGGCAGGGGAGCAGTACTTC. Translated, it gives CARTGGAGEQYF.